This T cell receptor (beta chain) was recorded in a study of cytomegalovirus exposure and HLA in healthy donors. CDR3 length equals 14 residues. J lost 4 bases, V lost 8 bases, and 8 bases had no gene match. CDR1 is MDHEN and CDR2 is SYDVKM in the germline V gene. Primers: 60 Vbeta forward and 13 Jbeta reverse. TCRdb's copy holds only in-frame clones and misses some; the assay was immunoSEQ multiplex PCR. The table lists just over 150,000 clones, approximately 86% of them singletons. The genes are TRBV28 and TRBJ2-3, with TRBD1 matching over 8 bases. Sequencing was done on a sample of PBMCs. The sequence was collected from a woman younger than 35 in good health and CMV-seronegative. In DNA, the CDR3 is TGTGCCAGCTTTACCAGGGGGCGCTCAGATACGCAGTATTTT. It specifies CASFTRGRSDTQYF.